This T cell receptor (beta chain) was retrieved from a study of T cell changes during pregnancy in multiple sclerosis. Losses at the gene ends were 7 bases for V and 4 bases for J; bases not matched to a gene: 11. In germline, CDR1 is SNHLY, CDR2 FYNNEI. The CDR3 consists of 16 residues. Here immunoSEQ multiplex PCR was the method, and the copy in TCRdb shows in-frame clones only, minus some. Of some 75,000 clones detected, roughly 96% appear once; the ten largest clones hold roughly 1.2%. The V gene is TRBV2, the J gene TRBJ2-1; 9 bases line up with TRBD2. This TCR was sampled from a female donor with multiple sclerosis, enrolled in a pregnancy study. Sequences were derived from peripheral blood, sampled in the second trimester of pregnancy. The CDR3 loop is CASKGLAANDYNEQFF. CDR3 nucleotides: TGTGCCAGCAAGGGACTAGCAGCAAACGATTACAATGAGCAGTTCTTC.